The rows below give T cell receptor beta chains drawn from one sample of a study of blood T cell repertoires in COVID-19. Repertoires were generated with immunoSEQ multiplex PCR, while TCRdb's copy carries only in-frame clones and drops some. The sample carries over 200,000 clones, 86% recorded once. The specimen sequenced was peripheral blood. Receptors were obtained from a man at least 80 years old with acute or convalescent COVID-19. Each CDR3 is given with its conserved first and last residue. D genes are given only for firm matches. Rows may omit the clone size; those that give it use once, few, many or a size class.

v_gene,d_gene,j_gene,abundance,CDR3aa,CDR3nt
TRBV7-2,TRBD2,TRBJ2-5,-,CASSSHGLAIRETQYF,TGTGCCAGCAGCTCCCATGGACTAGCCATCCGTGAGACCCAGTACTTC
TRBV6-2/TRBV6-3,-,TRBJ2-3,few,CASSYLAYTQYF,TGTGCCAGCAGTTACTTAGCCTATACGCAGTATTTT
TRBV7-9,TRBD2,TRBJ2-3,-,CASSLRSVAGSTTDTQYF,TGTGCCAGCAGCTTACGGTCAGTAGCGGGATCCACCACAGATACGCAGTATTTT
TRBV4-3,TRBD2,TRBJ2-3,-,CASSARPSGSSDTQYF,TGCGCCAGCAGCGCACGCCCCAGCGGGAGTTCAGATACGCAGTATTTT
TRBV29-1,-,TRBJ1-4,few,CSVLGTNEKLFF,TGCAGCGTTCTGGGCACTAATGAAAAACTGTTTTTT
TRBV18,-,TRBJ2-2,-,CASSLGQSNTGELFF,TGTGCCAGCTCACTTGGACAGTCGAACACCGGGGAGCTGTTTTTT
TRBV24-1,TRBD1,TRBJ2-2,-,CATRGQGATGELFF,TGTGCCACCAGGGGACAGGGGGCCACCGGGGAGCTGTTTTTT
TRBV13,-,TRBJ2-7,-,CASSFWPPHEQYF,TGTGCCAGCAGCTTTTGGCCCCCCCACGAGCAGTACTTC
TRBV2,-,TRBJ2-3,-,CASLSGRGDTQYF,TGTGCCAGCCTTAGCGGAAGGGGCGATACGCAGTATTTT
TRBV19,TRBD1,TRBJ1-2,-,CASINTDRAGGYTF,TGTGCCAGTATTAATACGGACAGGGCCGGCGGCTACACCTTC
TRBV28,-,TRBJ2-1,few,CASNQQEKDEQFF,TGTGCCAGCAACCAACAGGAGAAGGATGAGCAGTTCTTC
TRBV5-1,TRBD1,TRBJ2-2,-,CASSLETGGITGELFF,TGCGCCAGCAGCTTGGAAACAGGGGGCATTACCGGGGAGCTGTTTTTT
TRBV14,TRBD1,TRBJ2-1,-,CASSRPGQGGSYGGNEQFF,TGTGCCAGCAGCCGGCCGGGACAGGGGGGGTCCTATGGCGGCAATGAGCAGTTCTTC
TRBV20-1,-,TRBJ2-7,-,CSASSGTQGHEQYF,TGCAGTGCTAGTTCCGGGACTCAAGGACACGAGCAGTACTTC
TRBV20-1,TRBD1,TRBJ1-1,-,CSADRVTEAFF,TGCAGTGCTGACAGGGTCACTGAAGCTTTCTTT
TRBV19,TRBD2,TRBJ2-1,-,CASSIGGASGSSYNEQFF,TGTGCCAGTAGTATAGGGGGGGCTAGCGGGAGCTCCTACAATGAGCAGTTCTTC
TRBV19,TRBD1,TRBJ1-5,-,CASSPRQGGWAPHF,TGTGCCAGTAGTCCCCGACAGGGGGGCTGGGCTCCGCATTTT
TRBV5-5,TRBD2,TRBJ2-3,few,CASRLLAGVGTDTQYF,TGTGCCAGCAGACTACTAGCGGGAGTCGGCACAGATACGCAGTATTTT
TRBV27,-,TRBJ2-7,-,CASSSRQTNEQYF,TGTGCCAGCAGTAGTCGCCAGACAAACGAGCAGTACTTC
TRBV28,TRBD1,TRBJ2-2,-,CASSSTGSRSTGELFF,TGTGCCAGCAGTTCGACAGGGTCCCGGAGCACCGGGGAGCTGTTTTTT
TRBV5-1,TRBD2,TRBJ2-1,once,CASSHRLAGGPYNEQFF,TGCGCCAGCAGCCATCGACTAGCGGGAGGGCCCTACAATGAGCAGTTCTTC
TRBV28,-,TRBJ1-2,-,CASGRAYGYTF,TGTGCCAGCGGCAGGGCCTATGGCTACACCTTC
TRBV11-2,TRBD2,TRBJ2-5,-,CASSFDAGGSGRETQYF,TGTGCCAGCAGCTTTGACGCGGGAGGCAGTGGTCGAGAGACCCAGTACTTC
TRBV18,-,TRBJ1-4,-,CASSSRRGTSEKLFF,TGTGCCAGCTCATCCCGCAGGGGAACTAGTGAAAAACTGTTTTTT
TRBV19,-,TRBJ1-4,-,CASSMSGQFNEKLFF,TGTGCCAGTAGTATGTCTGGACAGTTTAATGAAAAACTGTTTTTT
TRBV28,-,TRBJ2-1,-,CASSIGWRRQFF,TGTGCCAGCAGCATAGGGTGGAGGCGGCAGTTCTTC
TRBV24-1,TRBD1,TRBJ1-1,-,CATSDLQGGEWNTEAFF,TGTGCCACCAGTGATTTGCAAGGGGGCGAGTGGAACACTGAAGCTTTCTTT
TRBV30,TRBD1,TRBJ2-2,-,CAWSTWGTGNTGELFF,TGTGCCTGGAGTACATGGGGGACAGGGAACACCGGGGAGCTGTTTTTT
TRBV11-1,-,TRBJ2-1,-,CASSGRRGEQFF,TGTGCCAGCAGTGGCAGGCGGGGTGAGCAGTTCTTC
TRBV4-1,TRBD1,TRBJ1-1,once,CASSRDPGGTGTAFF,TGCGCCAGCAGCCGCGATCCAGGGGGTACCGGGACGGCTTTCTTT
TRBV3-1/TRBV3-2,TRBD2,TRBJ2-5,-,CASSHGGGKETQYF,TGTGCCAGCAGCCATGGGGGGGGGAAAGAGACCCAGTACTTC
TRBV6-5,-,TRBJ2-1,-,CASSYGGTPFF,TGTGCCAGCAGTTACGGAGGGACCCCGTTCTTC
TRBV6-1,TRBD2,TRBJ2-1,-,CASSEARLAGFGDEQFF,TGTGCCAGCAGTGAAGCGAGGCTAGCGGGATTCGGCGATGAGCAGTTCTTC
TRBV11-1,-,TRBJ2-1,-,CASSHRVPSSYNEQFF,TGTGCCAGCAGCCACAGGGTCCCGAGCTCCTACAATGAGCAGTTCTTC
TRBV7-2,-,TRBJ1-2,-,CASSWGGLYGYTF,TGTGCCAGCAGCTGGGGGGGGCTCTATGGCTACACCTTC
TRBV11-2,TRBD2,TRBJ2-2,-,CASSLIAGDTGELFF,TGTGCCAGCAGCTTGATAGCGGGGGACACCGGGGAGCTGTTTTTT
TRBV28,-,TRBJ1-2,once,CASSPLISGYTF,TGTGCCAGCAGTCCTTTAATATCTGGCTACACCTTC
TRBV27,TRBD2,TRBJ2-3,-,CASSLSKLAVQYF,TGTGCCAGCAGTTTATCGAAACTAGCGGTGCAGTATTTT
TRBV11-3,-,TRBJ1-1,few,CASSLDRNTEAFF,TGTGCCAGCAGCTTAGACAGGAACACTGAAGCTTTCTTT
TRBV28,-,TRBJ1-1,-,CASTSQGNTEAFF,TGTGCCAGCACTTCTCAGGGAAACACTGAAGCTTTCTTT
TRBV6-4,-,TRBJ1-5,-,CASSIEHNQPQHF,TGTGCCAGCAGCATAGAGCACAATCAGCCCCAGCATTTT
TRBV30,-,TRBJ2-2,-,CAWRSSNTGELFF,TGTGCCTGGAGATCGTCGAACACCGGGGAGCTGTTTTTT
TRBV27,-,TRBJ1-4,-,CASSLSGAGWEKLFF,TGTGCCAGCAGTTTATCCGGGGCGGGATGGGAAAAACTGTTTTTT
TRBV11-3,-,TRBJ1-1,once,CASSLVSSGEAFF,TGTGCCAGCAGCTTAGTTTCCTCCGGTGAAGCTTTCTTT
TRBV3-1/TRBV3-2,TRBD2,TRBJ2-1,-,CASSQYTSGRENEQFF,TGTGCCAGCAGCCAATATACTAGCGGGAGGGAGAATGAGCAGTTCTTC
TRBV7-3,TRBD2,TRBJ2-3,few,CASSFGLGGGTDTQYF,TGTGCCAGCAGCTTCGGACTAGGAGGGGGCACAGATACGCAGTATTTT
TRBV18,TRBD1,TRBJ1-4,-,CASSRSTGATNEKLFF,TGTGCCAGCTCCCGGTCGACAGGGGCAACTAATGAAAAACTGTTTTTT
TRBV6-4,-,TRBJ1-5,once,CASSDSRELSNQPQHF,TGTGCCAGCAGTGACTCGCGGGAGTTGAGCAATCAGCCCCAGCATTTT
TRBV5-1,-,TRBJ2-7,-,CASSLGGNSGGYEQYF,TGCGCCAGCAGCTTGGGGGGCAATAGCGGAGGCTACGAGCAGTACTTC
TRBV9,-,TRBJ2-5,-,CASSVGSSQETQYF,TGTGCCAGCAGCGTAGGTTCCAGCCAAGAGACCCAGTACTTC